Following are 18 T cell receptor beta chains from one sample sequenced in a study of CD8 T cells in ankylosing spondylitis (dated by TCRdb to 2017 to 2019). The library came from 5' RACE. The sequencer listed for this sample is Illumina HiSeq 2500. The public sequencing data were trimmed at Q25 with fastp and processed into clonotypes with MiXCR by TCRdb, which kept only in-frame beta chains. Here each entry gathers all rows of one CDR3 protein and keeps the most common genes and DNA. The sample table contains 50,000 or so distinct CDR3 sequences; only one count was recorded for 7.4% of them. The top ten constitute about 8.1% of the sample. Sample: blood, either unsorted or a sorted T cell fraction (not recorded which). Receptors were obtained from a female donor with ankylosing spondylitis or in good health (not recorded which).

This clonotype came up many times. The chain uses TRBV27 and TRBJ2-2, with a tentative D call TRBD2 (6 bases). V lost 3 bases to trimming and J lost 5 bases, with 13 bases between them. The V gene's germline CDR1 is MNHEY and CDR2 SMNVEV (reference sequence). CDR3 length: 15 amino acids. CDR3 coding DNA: TGTGCCAGCAGTTTTTTCGGAGGGGATACCGGGGAGCTGTTTTTT. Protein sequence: CASSFFGGDTGELFF.

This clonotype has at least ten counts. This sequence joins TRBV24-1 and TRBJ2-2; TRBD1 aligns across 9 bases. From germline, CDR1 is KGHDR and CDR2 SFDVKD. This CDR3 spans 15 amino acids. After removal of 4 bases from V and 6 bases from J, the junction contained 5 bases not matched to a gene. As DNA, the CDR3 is TGTGCCACCAGTGAGTTCGGGACAGGGCCCGGGGAGCTGTTTTTT. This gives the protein CATSEFGTGPGELFF.

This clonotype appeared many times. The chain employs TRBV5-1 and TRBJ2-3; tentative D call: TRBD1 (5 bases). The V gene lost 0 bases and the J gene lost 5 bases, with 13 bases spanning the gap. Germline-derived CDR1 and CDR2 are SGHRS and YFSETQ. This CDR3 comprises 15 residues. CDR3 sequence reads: CASSLGLGQGDTQYF. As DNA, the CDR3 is TGCGCCAGCAGCTTGGGCCTAGGGCAGGGAGATACGCAGTATTTT.

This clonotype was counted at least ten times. CDR3 sequence reads: CASSLVLARDTQYF. The CDR3 coding sequence is TGCGCCAGCAGCTTGGTGTTAGCGAGGGATACGCAGTATTTT. The chain recombines TRBV5-1 with TRBJ2-3; TRBD2 is a possible D gene (5 bases). V shed 0 bases and J shed 6 bases, with 11 bases lying between them. Germline values: CDR1 SGHRS, CDR2 YFSETQ. CDR3 length equals 14 residues. Drawing the rest from reference TRBV5-1 and TRBJ2-3, the complete variable domain is KAGVTQTPRYLIKTRGQQVTLSCSPISGHRSVSWYQQTPGQGLQFLFEYFSETQRNKGNFPGRFSGRQFSNSRSEMNVSTLELGDSALYLCASSLVLARDTQYFGPGTRLTVL.

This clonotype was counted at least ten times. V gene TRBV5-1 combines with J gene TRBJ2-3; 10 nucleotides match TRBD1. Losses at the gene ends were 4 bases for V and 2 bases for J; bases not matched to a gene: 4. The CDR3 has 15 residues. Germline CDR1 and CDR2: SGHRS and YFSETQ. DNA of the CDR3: TGCGCCAGCAGCCCGGGACAGGGGCCCACAGATACGCAGTATTTT. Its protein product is CASSPGQGPTDTQYF.

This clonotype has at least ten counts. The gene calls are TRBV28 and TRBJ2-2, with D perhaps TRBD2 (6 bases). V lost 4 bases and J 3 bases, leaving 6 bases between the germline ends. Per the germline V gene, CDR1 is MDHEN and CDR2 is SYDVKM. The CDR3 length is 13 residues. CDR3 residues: CASSWDYTGELFF. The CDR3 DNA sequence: TGTGCCAGCAGTTGGGACTACACCGGGGAGCTGTTTTTT.

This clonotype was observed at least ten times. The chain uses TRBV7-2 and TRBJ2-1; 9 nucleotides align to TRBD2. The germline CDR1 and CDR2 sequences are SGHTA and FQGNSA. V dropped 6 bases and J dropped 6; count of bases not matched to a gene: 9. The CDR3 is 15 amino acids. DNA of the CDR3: TGTGCCAGCAGAAGGCCGGGACTAGCTAGCAATGAGCAGTTCTTC. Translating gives CASRRPGLASNEQFF.

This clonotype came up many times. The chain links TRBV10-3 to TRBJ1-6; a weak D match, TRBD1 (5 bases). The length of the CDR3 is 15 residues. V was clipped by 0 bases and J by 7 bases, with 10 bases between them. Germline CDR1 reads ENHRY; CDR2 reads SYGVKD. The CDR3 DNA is TGTGCCATCAGTGAGTCGGTGGGGGGAAATTCACCCCTCCACTTT. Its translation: CAISESVGGNSPLHF.

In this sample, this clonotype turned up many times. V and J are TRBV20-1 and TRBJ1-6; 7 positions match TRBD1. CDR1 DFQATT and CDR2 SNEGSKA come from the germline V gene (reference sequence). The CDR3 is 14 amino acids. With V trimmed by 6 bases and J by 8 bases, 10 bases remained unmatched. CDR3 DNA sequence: TGCAGTGCCGTTGGGGGGACAGTTTATTCACCCCTCCACTTT. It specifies CSAVGGTVYSPLHF.

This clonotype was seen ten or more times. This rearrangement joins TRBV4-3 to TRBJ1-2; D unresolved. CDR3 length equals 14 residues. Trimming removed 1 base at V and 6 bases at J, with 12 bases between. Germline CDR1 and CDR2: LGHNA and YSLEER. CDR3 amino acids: CASSQGGTANGYTF. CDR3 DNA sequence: TGCGCCAGCAGCCAAGGAGGAACGGCAAATGGCTACACCTTC.

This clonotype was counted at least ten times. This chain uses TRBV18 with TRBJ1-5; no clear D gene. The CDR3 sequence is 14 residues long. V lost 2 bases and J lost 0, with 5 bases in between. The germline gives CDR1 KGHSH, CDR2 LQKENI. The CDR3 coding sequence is TGTGCCAGCTCACCAAGGTTTAGCAATCAGCCCCAGCATTTT. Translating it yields CASSPRFSNQPQHF.

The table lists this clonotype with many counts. CDR3 coding DNA: TGTGCCACGTCCTCCTCTAATGAAAAACTGTTTTTT. Protein: CATSSSNEKLFF. The V call is TRBV6-4, the J call TRBJ1-4; D gene uncertain. Trimming cost V 10 bases and J 3 bases, with 9 bases left between them. Germline V CDR1 and CDR2: MRHNA, SNTAGT. The CDR3 sequence is 12 residues long.

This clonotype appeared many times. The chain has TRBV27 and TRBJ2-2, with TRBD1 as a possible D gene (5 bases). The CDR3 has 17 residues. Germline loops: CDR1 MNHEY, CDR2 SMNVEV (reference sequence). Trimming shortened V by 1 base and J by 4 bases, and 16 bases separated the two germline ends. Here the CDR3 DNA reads TGTGCCAGCAGTTTATTCCCCGACAGAAAGAGCACCGGGGAGCTGTTTTTT. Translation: CASSLFPDRKSTGELFF.

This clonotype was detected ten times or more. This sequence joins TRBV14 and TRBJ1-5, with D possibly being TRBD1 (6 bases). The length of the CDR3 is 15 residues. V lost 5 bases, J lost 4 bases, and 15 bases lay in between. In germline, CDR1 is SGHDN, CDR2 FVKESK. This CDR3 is CASSLGGGRNQPQHF. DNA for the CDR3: TGTGCCAGCAGCTTGGGAGGGGGGAGAAATCAGCCCCAGCATTTT.

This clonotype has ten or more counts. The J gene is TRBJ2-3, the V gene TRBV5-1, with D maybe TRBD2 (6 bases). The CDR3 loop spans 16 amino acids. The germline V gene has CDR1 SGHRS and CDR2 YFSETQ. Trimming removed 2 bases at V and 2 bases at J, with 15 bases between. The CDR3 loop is CASSFAPGLHTDTQYF. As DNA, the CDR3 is TGCGCCAGCAGCTTCGCTCCGGGACTCCACACAGATACGCAGTATTTT.

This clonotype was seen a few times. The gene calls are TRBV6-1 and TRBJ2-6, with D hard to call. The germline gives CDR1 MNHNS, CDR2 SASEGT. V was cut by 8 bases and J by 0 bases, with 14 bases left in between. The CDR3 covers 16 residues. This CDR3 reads CASVGIQPSGANVLTF. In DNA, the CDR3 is TGTGCCAGCGTGGGAATTCAGCCCTCTGGGGCCAACGTCCTGACTTTC.

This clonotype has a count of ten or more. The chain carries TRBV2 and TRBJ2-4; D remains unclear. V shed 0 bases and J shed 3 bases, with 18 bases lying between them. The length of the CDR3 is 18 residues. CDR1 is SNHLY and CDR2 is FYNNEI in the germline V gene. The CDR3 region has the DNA TGTGCCAGCAGTGAAGCGGGTCTTGCTTCCCCTAACAAAAACATTCAGTACTTC. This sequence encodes CASSEAGLASPNKNIQYF.

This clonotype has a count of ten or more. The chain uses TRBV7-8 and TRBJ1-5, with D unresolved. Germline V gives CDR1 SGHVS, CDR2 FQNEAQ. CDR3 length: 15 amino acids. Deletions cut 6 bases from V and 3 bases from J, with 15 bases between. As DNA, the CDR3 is TGTGCCAGCAGGCCGCTCGGGTCCGCCAATCAGCCCCAGCATTTT. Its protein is CASRPLGSANQPQHF.